One sample yielded the 12 T cell receptor beta chains listed below, sequenced in a study of blood T cell repertoires in COVID-19. This table comes from immunoSEQ multiplex PCR, and its TCRdb copy is limited to in-frame clones, with some not included. The top ten clones hold approximately 6.8% of a sample with 30,000 to 40,000 clones, about 90% of them seen once. What was sequenced was peripheral blood. The receptors were sampled from a human donor in a cohort sampled during active COVID-19.

The genes are TRBV7-9 and TRBJ2-5; TRBD2 might be the D (5 bases). V was shortened by 1 base and J by 1 base, with 10 bases between the two germline ends. Germline CDR1 and CDR2: SEHNR and FQNEAQ (reference sequence). The CDR3 contains 15 residues. The CDR3 here is CASSLVLSGQETQYF. In nucleotides, the CDR3 is TGTGCCAGCAGCTTAGTGTTGAGCGGCCAAGAGACCCAGTACTTC.

CDR3 coding DNA: TGTGCCAGCAGCGCGACTAGCGGGCAAGAGACCCAGTACTTC. It encodes CASSATSGQETQYF. The chain recombines TRBV7-6 with TRBJ2-5; 10 positions match TRBD2. Germline trimming cut 5 bases from V and 2 bases from J; bases unmatched to any gene: 2. The germline V gene has CDR1 SGHVS and CDR2 FNYEAQ. The CDR3 covers 14 residues.

The chain links TRBV3-1 (or the pseudogene TRBV3-2) to TRBJ2-4; D perhaps matches TRBD1 (5 bases). The CDR3 has 14 residues. V was cut by 2 bases and J by 6 bases, with 11 bases left in between. Germline CDR1 and CDR2: LGHDT and YNNKEL (reference sequence). This CDR3 reads CASSQKVQGNIQYF. CDR3 nucleotides: TGTGCCAGCAGCCAAAAGGTGCAGGGAAACATTCAGTACTTC.

The rearrangement uses TRBV7-2 and TRBJ2-3; 10 bases are a match to TRBD2. CDR1 SGHTA and CDR2 FQGNSA come from the germline V gene. The CDR3 covers 17 residues. With 4 bases clipped from V and 6 bases from J, the junction kept 13 bases outside the gene matches. The CDR3 protein is CASSWLAGGGTSDTQYF. The CDR3 nucleotides are TGTGCCAGCAGCTGGTTAGCGGGGGGTGGTACATCGGATACGCAGTATTTT.

CDR3 residues: CASSLTRNTIYF. Here the CDR3 DNA reads TGTGCCAGCAGCTTAACTCGAAACACCATATATTTT. This rearrangement joins TRBV13 to TRBJ1-3; the D is unclear. Germline CDR1 and CDR2: PRHDT and FYEKMQ (reference sequence). The CDR3 runs to 12 residues. Trimming removed 2 bases from V and 5 bases from J, with 4 bases in between. The whole variable domain, remainder taken from reference TRBV13 and TRBJ1-3, is AAGVIQSPRHLIKEKRETATLKCYPIPRHDTVYWYQQGPGQDPQFLISFYEKMQSDKGSIPDRFSAQQFSDYHSELNMSSLELGDSALYFCASSLTRNTIYFGEGSWLTVV.

The chain has TRBV19 and TRBJ2-5; 8 bases align to TRBD2. CDR1 is LNHDA and CDR2 is SQIVND in the germline V gene (reference sequence). The CDR3 contains 16 residues. Trimming removed 3 bases from V and 6 bases from J; junction bases left unmatched: 12. DNA for the CDR3: TGTGCCAGTAGTATCGTAACTCCGGGGGGGCCTAAGACCCAGTACTTC. Protein: CASSIVTPGGPKTQYF.

The gene calls are TRBV6-9 and TRBJ2-2, with 11 bases lining up with TRBD2. The V and J ends lost 0 bases and 4 bases, in that order; junction bases with no gene match: 16. Germline V gives CDR1 MNHGY, CDR2 SVAAGI. This CDR3 is 21 amino acids long. CDR3 DNA sequence: TGTGCCAGCAGTTATTCAGCAGGGGACGGTAGCGGGAGGGCCGGCACCGGGGAGCTGTTTTTT. Protein sequence: CASSYSAGDGSGRAGTGELFF.

V and J are TRBV7-2 and TRBJ1-2, with D possibly TRBD1 on 6 matching bases. Trimming left V 3 bases short and J 8 bases short, with 13 bases between. The length of the CDR3 is 13 residues. CDR1 SGHTA and CDR2 FQGNSA come from the germline V gene. The CDR3 region has the DNA TGTGCCAGCAGCTTCCGGACAGCGAGGGGCTACACCTTC. Its translation is CASSFRTARGYTF.

The chain combines TRBV3-1 (or the pseudogene TRBV3-2) with TRBJ1-1, with D possibly being TRBD1 (5 bases). The CDR3 runs 14 residues. V was cut by 5 bases and J by 7 bases, with 17 bases left in between. The germline CDR1 and CDR2 sequences are LGHDT and YNNKEL (reference sequence). The CDR3 protein is CASSDYLRGFEAFF. The DNA for the CDR3 is TGTGCCAGCAGCGACTACCTCCGGGGGTTTGAAGCTTTCTTT.

This rearrangement joins TRBV5-4 to TRBJ2-7; D is ambiguous. The CDR3 spans 11 residues. Trimming took off 3 bases at V and 6 bases at J, with 7 bases between the two ends. Per the germline V gene, CDR1 is SGHNT and CDR2 is YYREEE (reference sequence). CDR3 residues: CASSSGPEQYF. The CDR3 region has the DNA TGTGCCAGCAGCTCTGGGCCCGAGCAGTACTTC.

This clone was seen only a few times. The chain joins TRBV4-1 to TRBJ1-5; 7 nucleotides line up with TRBD1. Per germline, CDR1 MGHRA and CDR2 YSYEKL. CDR3 length: 14 residues. V shed 2 bases, J shed 9 bases, and the junction held 7 bases outside the gene matches. For the CDR3, the DNA is TGCGCCAGCAGCCAACTAGGGGGCAAACCGCCCCAGCATTTT. Encoded protein: CASSQLGGKPPQHF.

The J gene is TRBJ2-7, the V gene TRBV5-1, with D maybe TRBD1 (6 bases). The V and J ends lost 7 bases and 2 bases respectively, with 16 bases between them. This CDR3 region has 14 residues. CDR1 is SGHRS, CDR2 YFSETQ, per germline. The CDR3 sequence: CASREEGQTYEQYF. As DNA, the CDR3 is TGCGCCAGCCGCGAGGAAGGACAGACCTACGAGCAGTACTTC.